A few counts support the clone carrying this T cell receptor (beta chain). The CDR3 loop spans 17 amino acids. V dropped 6 bases and J dropped 4; count of bases not matched to a gene: 12. These data originate in a study of human T cells and chemical hapten exposure. In TCRdb, the RACE reads were re-called with MiXCR into one record per CDR3 protein. The sample carries 73,000 or so distinct CDR3 sequences, about 9% recorded once. Time point indicated: patch test 2, 6 weeks after DPC sensitization. Treatment indicated: therapeutic diphenylcyclopropenone sensitization with weekly scalp DPC. Alopecia patients deemed DPC-suitable, aged 18 to 70, excluding pregnancy.

V is TRBV12-3 or TRBV12-4 and J is TRBJ2-5; 12 bases agree with TRBD2. The input for sequencing was whole blood, taken in connection with sensitization to the hapten diphenylcyclopropenone (DPC). This TCR derives from a woman in her forties or fifties with alopecia areata. Some clones in this sample may be carry-over from other donors' samples. CDR3 region: CASSSRGTSGSGETQYF. In nucleotides, the CDR3 is TGTGCCAGCAGCTCCCGCGGGACTAGCGGGTCCGGAGAGACCCAGTACTTC.